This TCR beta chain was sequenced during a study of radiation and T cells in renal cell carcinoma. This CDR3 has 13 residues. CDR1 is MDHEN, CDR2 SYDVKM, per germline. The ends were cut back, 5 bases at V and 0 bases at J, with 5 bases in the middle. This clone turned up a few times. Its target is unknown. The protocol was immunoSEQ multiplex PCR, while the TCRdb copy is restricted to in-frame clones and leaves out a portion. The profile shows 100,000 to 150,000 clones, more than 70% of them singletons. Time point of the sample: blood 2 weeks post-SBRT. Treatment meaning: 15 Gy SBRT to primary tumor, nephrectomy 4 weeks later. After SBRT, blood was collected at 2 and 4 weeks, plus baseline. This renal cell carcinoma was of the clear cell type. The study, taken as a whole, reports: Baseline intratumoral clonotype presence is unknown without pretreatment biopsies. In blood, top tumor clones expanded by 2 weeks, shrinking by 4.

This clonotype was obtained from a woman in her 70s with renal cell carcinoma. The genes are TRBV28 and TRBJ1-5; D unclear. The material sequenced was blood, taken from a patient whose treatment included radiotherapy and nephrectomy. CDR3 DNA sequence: TGTGCCAGCAGTCTTCCTAGCAATCAGCCCCAGCATTTT. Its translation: CASSLPSNQPQHF.